The 20 T cell receptor beta chains given below trace back to one sample, sequenced in a study of tumor-infiltrating lymphocytes in localized non-small cell lung cancer (dated by TCRdb to the early 2020s). To prepare the library, the immunoSEQ multiplex PCR assay was applied. Sourced from immuneACCESS, this table was stored by TCRdb with only in-frame sequences that have V and J called. A share of the clones is absent; for the studies checked, an unresolved V gene accounts for under half, and the remainder has no known explanation. The sample yields roughly 5,800 clones; around 81% were counted once. About 9.1% of the sample is held by the ten biggest clonotypes. Specimen: lung tumor tissue. The receptors derive from a human donor with non-small cell lung cancer.

This clone was detected only a few times. The gene calls are TRBV27 and TRBJ1-5; D possibly corresponds to TRBD1 (5 bases). The CDR3 loop spans 16 amino acids. CDR1 and CDR2 from the germline V gene are MNHEY and SMNVEV (reference sequence). With 2 bases removed from V and 0 bases from J, the gap between germline ends came to 11 bases. In nucleotides, the CDR3 is TGTGCCAGCAGTTTAAAGGGGATTTATAGCAATCAGCCCCAGCATTTT. Its protein is CASSLKGIYSNQPQHF.

The J gene is TRBJ1-2, the V gene TRBV13; D gene ambiguous. The length of the CDR3 is 11 residues. Germline V gene sequence: CDR1 PRHDT, CDR2 FYEKMQ (reference sequence). Between the trimmed V and J ends, which lost 1 base and 13 bases, there was a span of 10 bases. DNA of the CDR3: TGTGCCAGCAGCTTAGACCCGACTTGCACCTTC. This encodes CASSLDPTCTF.

V usage is TRBV15 and J usage is TRBJ2-6; D is perhaps TRBD2 (5 bases). This CDR3 is 16 amino acids long. Trimming took off 1 base at V and 2 bases at J, with 9 bases between the two ends. Germline CDR1 reads LNHNV; CDR2 reads YYDKDF (reference sequence). In DNA, the CDR3 is TGTGCCACCAGCAGAGGCCTCGGGGCTGGGGCCAACGTCCTGACTTTC. As protein: CATSRGLGAGANVLTF.

This chain connects TRBV28 to TRBJ1-1, with D maybe TRBD1 (5 bases). The germline V gene encodes CDR1 MDHEN and CDR2 SYDVKM. This CDR3 has 14 residues. V was trimmed by 3 bases and J by 1 base, leaving 9 bases between them. CDR3 loop: CASSFGGENTEAFF. The CDR3 coding sequence is TGTGCCAGCAGTTTTGGAGGGGAGAACACTGAAGCTTTCTTT.

The V and J genes are TRBV4-3 and TRBJ2-1; D is perhaps TRBD1 (5 bases). V was shortened by 3 bases and J by 4 bases, with 10 bases between the two germline ends. This CDR3 is built from 14 residues. Germline values: CDR1 LGHNA, CDR2 YSLEER. In DNA form, the CDR3 reads TGCGCCAGCAGCCAGGGGAACAGGTACAATGAGCAGTTCTTC. It is translated as CASSQGNRYNEQFF.

By share, this clone ranks as medium-sized. V gene TRBV7-2 combines with J gene TRBJ2-3; D gene ambiguous. Germline lookup yields CDR1 SGHTA and CDR2 FQGNSA. V was pared by 4 bases and J by 2 bases, with 4 bases between. CDR3 length equals 12 residues. The CDR3 reads CASSSYTDTQYF. In DNA form, the CDR3 reads TGTGCCAGCAGCTCCTACACAGATACGCAGTATTTT.

This clone was counted once. The chain couples TRBV7-8 to TRBJ2-2; TRBD1 matches 9 bases. The germline V gene has CDR1 SGHVS and CDR2 FQNEAQ. CDR3 length: 17 residues. V gave up 3 bases and J gave up 6 bases; unmatched junction bases: 11. The CDR3 spells CASSFHLQGALPGELFF. CDR3 in DNA: TGTGCCAGCAGCTTCCACTTACAGGGGGCCCTCCCCGGGGAGCTGTTTTTT.

The chain employs TRBV30 and TRBJ2-7, with TRBD1 identical over 8 bases. Germline V lookup: CDR1 GTSNPN, CDR2 SVGIG (reference sequence). The CDR3 sequence is 13 residues long. Losses at the gene ends were 4 bases for V and 0 bases for J; bases not matched to a gene: 2. CDR3 nucleotides: TGTGCCTGGAACAGGGGGATCTCCTACGAGCAGTACTTC. The encoded protein is CAWNRGISYEQYF.

The chain joins TRBV19 to TRBJ2-5; D could derive from TRBD1 or TRBD2 (6 bases each). Trimming removed 4 bases from V and 1 base from J, with 13 bases in between. CDR1 LNHDA and CDR2 SQIVND come from the germline V gene (reference sequence). This CDR3 is built from 15 residues. Written as DNA, the CDR3 is TGTGCCAGTAGTAAAGGGGGACTCCTCCAAGAGACCCAGTACTTC. This gives the protein CASSKGGLLQETQYF.

The chain carries TRBV6-5 and TRBJ2-3, with unresolved D. V shed 7 bases and J shed 0 bases, with 11 bases lying between them. The CDR3 length is 14 residues. Germline V CDR1 and CDR2: MNHEY, SVGAGI. DNA for the CDR3: TGTGCCAGCATAGGTTCGAGCAGCACAGATACGCAGTATTTT. Protein: CASIGSSSTDTQYF.

The V gene is TRBV9, the J gene TRBJ1-5, with D perhaps matching TRBD1 (6 bases). The V gene's germline CDR1 is SGDLS and CDR2 YYNGEE. The CDR3 runs to 14 residues. V was trimmed by 4 bases and J by 5 bases, leaving 13 bases between them. The CDR3 nucleotides read TGTGCCAGCAGCCCAGGGGTAGGGGATCAGCCCCAGCATTTT. Translated: CASSPGVGDQPQHF. Looking up the rest from reference TRBV9 and TRBJ1-5 gives the full variable domain: DSGVTQTPKHLITATGQRVTLRCSPRSGDLSVYWYQQSLDQGLQFLIQYYNGEERAKGNILERFSAQQFPDLHSELNLSSLELGDSALYFCASSPGVGDQPQHFGDGTRLSIL.

The chain combines TRBV5-1 with TRBJ1-3; a weak D match, TRBD1 (6 bases). CDR3 length: 15 residues. The V gene lost 4 bases and the J gene lost 3 bases, with 14 bases spanning the gap. CDR1 and CDR2 from the germline V gene are SGHRS and YFSETQ. In nucleotides, the CDR3 is TGCGCCAGCAGCACCCAAGGGGGGCTTGGAAACACCATATATTTT. As protein: CASSTQGGLGNTIYF. Full variable domain (outside the CDR3, taken from reference TRBV5-1 and TRBJ1-3): KAGVTQTPRYLIKTRGQQVTLSCSPISGHRSVSWYQQTPGQGLQFLFEYFSETQRNKGNFPGRFSGRQFSNSRSEMNVSTLELGDSALYLCASSTQGGLGNTIYFGEGSWLTVV.

The sample holds one count of this clone. The chain combines TRBV5-6 with TRBJ1-1, with D unresolved. The CDR3 is 16 amino acids. CDR1 SGHDT and CDR2 YYEEEE come from the germline V gene. Trimming removed 6 bases at V and 1 base at J, with 19 bases between. The CDR3 DNA reads TGTGCCAGCACCCTCGAGGACCTCAATAAGAACACTGAAGCTTTCTTT. Its protein is CASTLEDLNKNTEAFF.

The chain couples TRBV9 to TRBJ2-7; D uncertain. Germline CDR1 is SGDLS and CDR2 is YYNGEE. The CDR3 extends over 13 amino acids. The V end lost 0 bases, the J end lost 4 bases, and 8 bases lay between the germline ends. CDR3 sequence reads: CASSVDSSYEQYF. CDR3 sequence (DNA): TGTGCCAGCAGCGTAGATAGCAGTTACGAGCAGTACTTC. The full variable domain, its missing parts supplied by reference TRBV9 and TRBJ2-7, is DSGVTQTPKHLITATGQRVTLRCSPRSGDLSVYWYQQSLDQGLQFLIQYYNGEERAKGNILERFSAQQFPDLHSELNLSSLELGDSALYFCASSVDSSYEQYFGPGTRLTVT.

V usage is TRBV6-1 and J usage is TRBJ1-5, with 7 bases fitting TRBD1. V lost 7 bases, J lost 2 bases, and 5 bases stayed unmatched. The germline V gene encodes CDR1 MNHNS and CDR2 SASEGT. This CDR3 is built from 14 residues. The CDR3 reads CASKGQEGNQPQHF. In DNA form, the CDR3 reads TGTGCCAGCAAAGGACAGGAGGGCAATCAGCCCCAGCATTTT.

This clone was recorded only once. This chain uses TRBV6-6 with TRBJ2-7; TRBD2 is a possible D gene (5 bases). Germline-derived CDR1 and CDR2 are MNHNY and SVGAGI (reference sequence). The CDR3 has 13 amino acids. The ends were cut back, 2 bases at V and 4 bases at J, with 9 bases in the middle. The CDR3 protein is CASSYDRDYEQYV. The CDR3 coding sequence is TGTGCCAGCAGTTACGATCGGGATTACGAGCAGTACGTC.

The gene calls are TRBV7-2 and TRBJ1-1; 8 bases fit TRBD1. CDR3 length: 13 amino acids. CDR1 is SGHTA and CDR2 is FQGNSA in the germline V gene. The trim removed 5 bases at V and 7 bases at J, leaving 6 bases unmatched. The CDR3 nucleotides read TGTGCCAGCAGCGCCCGACAGGGGCTTGAAGCTTTCTTT. Encoded protein: CASSARQGLEAFF.

This chain links TRBV4-1 with TRBJ2-3; D is perhaps TRBD2 (5 bases). V gave up 1 base and J gave up 0 bases, with 11 bases separating them. This CDR3 comprises 16 residues. Germline V gene sequence: CDR1 MGHRA, CDR2 YSYEKL. CDR3 loop: CASSQVPGVSTDTQYF. In DNA form, the CDR3 reads TGCGCCAGCAGCCAAGTTCCCGGGGTTAGCACAGATACGCAGTATTTT.

The chain couples TRBV9 to TRBJ2-7; 8 bases agree with TRBD1. The CDR3 has 13 amino acids. Germline V gene data show CDR1 as SGDLS and CDR2 as YYNGEE. V lost 2 bases, J lost 6 bases, and 4 bases stayed unmatched. The CDR3, as DNA: TGTGCCAGCAGCGTTACACAGGGGGGCGAGCAGTACTTC. It translates to CASSVTQGGEQYF.

This clone appeared a few times. The chain joins TRBV6-1 to TRBJ1-4, with TRBD1 identical over 10 bases. The CDR3 is 15 residues long. The J segment lost 4 bases and the V segment lost 11 bases, leaving 10 bases of the junction unmatched. Germline V gives CDR1 MNHNS, CDR2 SASEGT. The CDR3 here is CAGSGTGVLNEKLFF. The DNA for the CDR3 is TGTGCCGGCTCCGGGACAGGGGTTCTTAATGAAAAACTGTTTTTT.